This T cell receptor (beta chain) is drawn from a study of OX40 agonist ivuxolimab in advanced cancers. Overall study: Males comprised around 80% of the group, whose mean age was approximately 62 years (range roughly 23 to 80). Prior checkpoint blockade (anti-PD-1, anti-PD-L1 or anti-CTLA-4) was permitted; under 50% had it.

Notes on this clone: Its target is unknown.

Unmatched junction bases numbered 7, after V lost 3 bases and J lost 6 bases. CDR1 is KGHSH and CDR2 is LQKENI in the germline V gene. The CDR3 consists of 15 residues. Patients with autoimmune history or systemic immunosuppression were excluded. Produced via immunoSEQ multiplex PCR; TCRdb's table is partial and in-frame only. The data contain tens of thousands of clones, approximately 90% of them singletons. General study results and limits: CD8+ T cells were the subset that, on average, had more expanded clones than CD4+.

The chain couples TRBV18 to TRBJ2-1; 8 bases match TRBD1. The clonotype was recovered from an adult with an advanced solid tumor such as melanoma, head and neck, liver or kidney cancer. The specimen comprised CD4+ or CD8+ T cells sorted from blood, sampled in a trial of the OX40 agonist ivuxolimab. DNA of the CDR3: TGTGCCAGCTCACCGAGGACAGGGATAGGCAATGAGCAGTTCTTC. Protein sequence: CASSPRTGIGNEQFF.